This TCR beta chain was sequenced in a study of CD8 T cells in ankylosing spondylitis. Points from the study as a whole: Certain motif variants had earlier appeared in reactive arthritis synovial fluid and blood. The study looked at matched synovial fluid samples from ankylosing spondylitis patients. Disease-linked clones were reported to be significantly enriched there. Within ankylosing spondylitis blood, a TCR beta motif made up of roughly eight highly homologous variants appeared to be characteristic.

Researchers built TCR beta libraries using quantitative 5'-RACE with molecular barcodes. TCRdb called the 5' RACE reads again in MiXCR, with one record for every CDR3 protein. The data contain hundreds of thousands of distinct CDR3 sequences, 12% of them singletons. This clonotype was observed a handful of times. The antigen is not known. Germline assignment: CDR1 SGHTA and CDR2 FQGNSA. With 8 bases removed from V and 4 bases from J, the gap between germline ends came to 21 bases. CDR3 length equals 16 residues. This receptor was taken from a male donor with ankylosing spondylitis. V and J are TRBV7-2 and TRBJ2-1, with D perhaps assigned TRBD1 or TRBD2 (7 bases each). Sequencing was carried out using blood, either unsorted or a sorted T cell fraction (not recorded which). The CDR3, as DNA: TGTGCCAGCCGACTACAGGGGAGGGGCTTTTACAATGAGCAGTTCTTC. Residues: CASRLQGRGFYNEQFF.